This T cell receptor (beta chain) emerged from a study of T-cell memory formation after mild COVID-19. TCRdb re-derived calls from the 5' RACE reads in MiXCR, one entry per CDR3 protein. Seen here are fewer than 600,000 distinct CDR3 sequences, less than 25% observed once, and the top ten hold about 8.4%. In this sample, this clonotype turned up many times. The V gene's germline CDR1 is DFQATT and CDR2 SNEGSKA (reference sequence). J lost 7 bases, V lost 6 bases, and 12 bases had no gene match. The CDR3 is made up of 15 amino acids. The clonotype originates from an adult woman who had mild COVID-19 (a few samples of this study predate the infection). Cell type and time point are not known. Material for sequencing was PBMCs or a T cell subset sorted from them (not recorded which). The chain carries TRBV20-1 and TRBJ1-6; 7 bases are shared with TRBD1. The CDR3 DNA is TGCAGTGCCTCTAATCGGGACAGTAGAAATTCACCCCTCCACTTT. Its translation is CSASNRDSRNSPLHF.